Below, 29 T cell receptor beta chains from the same sample are listed, as sequenced in a study of post-analysis software for immune sequencing data. General study findings and limits: Patients used several TRBV segments, including TRBV5-6, TRBV5-1 and TRBV20-1, more often than controls.

TCR beta cDNA libraries included unique molecular identifiers. Each CDR3 protein is one row after TCRdb ran MiXCR on the PCR reads. The data contain around 200,000 distinct CDR3 sequences, approximately 29% of them singletons. The antigens these receptors bind are not known. Material: blood. The source is a girl aged 2 to 17 with multiple sclerosis.

The rearrangement joins TRBV20-1 to TRBJ1-5, with D unresolved. V lost 3 bases and J 4 bases, leaving 10 bases between the germline ends. This CDR3 has 13 amino acids. From germline, CDR1 is DFQATT and CDR2 SNEGSKA (reference sequence). The CDR3 reads CSARAGGNQPQHF. The CDR3 region has the DNA TGCAGTGCTAGGGCGGGAGGGAATCAGCCCCAGCATTTT.

This clonotype was seen repeatedly, ten times or more. CDR3 bases: TGCAGCGGCCGCGGGACAGGCTATGGCTACACCTTC. Amino acid sequence: CSGRGTGYGYTF. The rearrangement uses TRBV29-1 and TRBJ1-2; 8 bases are shared with TRBD1. The CDR3 runs to 12 residues. Per the germline V gene, CDR1 is SQVTM and CDR2 is ANQGSEA. V dropped 7 bases and J dropped 4; count of bases not matched to a gene: 5. The whole variable domain, filled in from reference TRBV29-1 and TRBJ1-2, reads SAVISQKPSRDICQRGTSLTIQCQVDSQVTMMFWYRQQPGQSLTLIATANQGSEATYESGFVIDKFPISRPNLTFSTLTVSNMSPEDSSIYLCSGRGTGYGYTFGSGTRLTVV.

This clonotype came up many times. The genes are TRBV4-1 and TRBJ1-4; weak D call: TRBD1 (6 bases). CDR3 length: 16 amino acids. Germline V gene sequence: CDR1 MGHRA, CDR2 YSYEKL. Trimming took off 3 bases at V and 0 bases at J, with 11 bases between the two ends. The CDR3 sequence: CASSQGASTTNEKLFF. The CDR3, as DNA: TGCGCCAGCAGCCAGGGGGCAAGTACAACTAATGAAAAACTGTTTTTT.

This clonotype was detected many times. V usage is TRBV7-9 and J usage is TRBJ2-5, with TRBD1 identical over 8 bases. The V gene's germline CDR1 is SEHNR and CDR2 FQNEAQ (reference sequence). The CDR3 totals 15 residues. The trim removed 5 bases at V and 3 bases at J, leaving 8 bases unmatched. Here the CDR3 DNA reads TGTGCCAGCAGCAAGGGACAGGCTTTTGAAGAGACCCAGTACTTC. This encodes CASSKGQAFEETQYF. Supplemented by reference TRBV7-9 and TRBJ2-5, the full variable domain reads DTGVSQNPRHKITKRGQNVTFRCDPISEHNRLYWYRQTLGQGPEFLTYFQNEAQLEKSRLLSDRFSAERPKGSFSTLEIQRTEQGDSAMYLCASSKGQAFEETQYFGPGTRLLVL.

V usage is TRBV5-1 and J usage is TRBJ1-1; D may be TRBD1 (5 bases). V dropped 3 bases and J dropped 6 bases, with 18 bases sitting between them. This CDR3 has 15 amino acids. Germline values: CDR1 SGHRS, CDR2 YFSETQ. For the CDR3, the DNA is TGCGCCAGCAGCTCGGACGGGAGGTGGGGCCCTGAAGCTTTCTTT. Translating gives CASSSDGRWGPEAFF.

In its sample, this clonotype was seen a few times. The gene calls are TRBV28 and TRBJ2-2; D possibly corresponds to TRBD1 (5 bases). Trimming took off 3 bases at V and 4 bases at J, with 9 bases between the two ends. CDR1 is MDHEN and CDR2 is SYDVKM in the germline V gene. This CDR3 has 14 residues. This CDR3 is CASSLGPFTGELFF. CDR3 bases: TGTGCCAGCAGTTTGGGGCCGTTCACCGGGGAGCTGTTTTTT.

The genes are TRBV5-1 and TRBJ2-3, with a tentative D call TRBD1 (5 bases). There are 15 residues in the CDR3. Trimming removed 0 bases at V and 6 bases at J, with 14 bases between. Germline values: CDR1 SGHRS, CDR2 YFSETQ. CDR3 loop: CASSLEAGMGDTQYF. DNA for the CDR3: TGCGCCAGCAGCTTGGAAGCAGGGATGGGCGATACGCAGTATTTT.

This clonotype showed up many times. The chain carries TRBV20-1 and TRBJ1-2, with unresolved D. This CDR3 spans 12 amino acids. Trimming pared 6 bases from V and 6 bases from J, leaving 14 bases between. Germline V lookup: CDR1 DFQATT, CDR2 SNEGSKA (reference sequence). In DNA form, the CDR3 reads TGCAGTGCCCCGAGTAGTAAGGATGGCTACACCTTC. It is translated as CSAPSSKDGYTF.

V usage is TRBV6-6 and J usage is TRBJ2-3, with TRBD2 as a possible D gene (7 bases). This CDR3 contains 15 residues. Trimming removed 3 bases at V and 0 bases at J, with 10 bases between. Germline values: CDR1 MNHNY, CDR2 SVGAGI (reference sequence). CDR3 protein: CASSYKGGSTDTQYF. The CDR3 nucleotides are TGTGCCAGCAGTTATAAGGGGGGGAGCACAGATACGCAGTATTTT.

V usage is TRBV21-1 and J usage is TRBJ2-7; the table calls TRBD1, which could not be checked here. TRBV21-1 is deemed a pseudogene. There are 15 residues in the CDR3. This CDR3 reads CASRLVAGASYEQYF. CDR3 nucleotide sequence: TGTGCCAGCAGGCTAGTAGCGGGGGCGTCCTACGAGCAGTACTTC.

V usage is TRBV29-1 and J usage is TRBJ1-1; no definite D call. Germline loops: CDR1 SQVTM, CDR2 ANQGSEA. V shed 6 bases and J shed 3 bases, with 17 bases lying between them. The CDR3 has 14 amino acids. CDR3 amino acids: CSVDGLRQDTEAFF. For the CDR3, the DNA is TGCAGCGTGGACGGCCTGAGGCAGGACACTGAAGCTTTCTTT.

The chain carries TRBV7-8 and TRBJ2-1; a possible D gene is TRBD2 (6 bases). The tail of the sequence fits TRBJ2-7 better, so the J call may be wrong. The CDR3 is made up of 14 amino acids. Germline-derived CDR1 and CDR2 are SGHVS and FQNEAQ. DNA for the CDR3: TGTGCCAGCAGCTTGCGGGAAGATTACAATGAGCAGTACTTC. It specifies CASSLREDYNEQYF.

With respect to this clonotype: A read error may explain this, as a much larger clone is one base away. V gene TRBV6-5 combines with J gene TRBJ2-7, with 7 bases fitting TRBD1. CDR3 length: 14 amino acids. Germline trimming cut 6 bases from V and 2 bases from J; bases unmatched to any gene: 7. Looked up from germline, CDR1 is MNHEY and CDR2 is SVGAGI. The CDR3 reads CASRYGQDTYEQYF. The CDR3 coding sequence is TGTGCCAGCAGGTACGGACAGGACACCTACGAGCAGTACTTC.

The chain couples TRBV3-1 to TRBJ1-1, with D unresolved. V was pared by 9 bases and J by 2 bases, with 13 bases between. In germline, CDR1 is LGHDT, CDR2 YNNKEL (reference sequence). CDR3 length: 13 amino acids. CDR3 sequence: CASGGVANTEAFF. The CDR3 nucleotides read TGTGCCAGTGGTGGGGTGGCCAACACTGAAGCTTTCTTT.

This clonotype turned up a few times. The V gene is TRBV11-2, the J gene TRBJ2-1; the D is unclear. The V gene lost 6 bases and the J gene lost 0 bases, with 12 bases spanning the gap. Germline loops: CDR1 SGHAT, CDR2 FQNNGV. There are 15 residues in the CDR3. CDR3 DNA sequence: TGTGCCAGCAGAGACCAGCAATGCTCCTACAATGAGCAGTTCTTC. It specifies CASRDQQCSYNEQFF.

V gene TRBV20-1 combines with J gene TRBJ1-1; a possible D gene is TRBD1 (5 bases). Germline values: CDR1 DFQATT, CDR2 SNEGSKA (reference sequence). The CDR3 is 12 amino acids. V shed 1 base and J shed 3 bases, with 6 bases lying between them. The CDR3 nucleotides are TGCAGTGCTAGAGGGGGGGACACTGAAGCTTTCTTT. Its protein is CSARGGDTEAFF.

Concerning this clonotype itself: A much larger clone differs from this one at a single base, so this may be a read error. This sequence joins TRBV4-1 and TRBJ1-5; a weak D match, TRBD1 (6 bases). Germline V gene data show CDR1 as MGHRA and CDR2 as YSYEKL. CDR3 size: 17 residues. Trimming took off 1 base at V and 2 bases at J, with 15 bases between the two ends. Written as DNA, the CDR3 is TGCGCCAGCAGCCAAGCCCCCACAGGGTCGGGCAATCAGCCCCAGCATTTT. Translated: CASSQAPTGSGNQPQHF.

This clonotype was recorded many times. The rearrangement joins TRBV29-1 to TRBJ1-2, with D maybe TRBD1 (6 bases). The germline V and J ends were trimmed by 5 bases and 8 bases, with 12 bases remaining between them. CDR3 length equals 11 residues. Germline CDR1 reads SQVTM; CDR2 reads ANQGSEA. The CDR3 sequence: CSVSTGLGYTF. CDR3 bases: TGCAGCGTTTCCACAGGGTTGGGCTACACCTTC. The variable domain in full, with the rest retrieved from reference TRBV29-1 and TRBJ1-2, is SAVISQKPSRDICQRGTSLTIQCQVDSQVTMMFWYRQQPGQSLTLIATANQGSEATYESGFVIDKFPISRPNLTFSTLTVSNMSPEDSSIYLCSVSTGLGYTFGSGTRLTVV.

This clonotype occurred a few times. The chain is built from TRBV10-2 and TRBJ1-1; D is undetermined. With 6 bases removed from V and 0 bases from J, the gap between germline ends came to 2 bases. Germline lookup yields CDR1 WSHSY and CDR2 SAAADI. The CDR3 contains 11 residues. CDR3 in DNA: TGCGCCAGCAGAATGAACACTGAAGCTTTCTTT. Its translation: CASRMNTEAFF.

This clonotype was recorded only once. CDR3 DNA: TGTGCCAGCAGAGGAGGGCTAGCGGGGACCGGGGAGCTGTTTTTT. Translated, it gives CASRGGLAGTGELFF. This chain uses TRBV2 with TRBJ2-2; TRBD2 matches 9 bases. The CDR3 loop spans 15 amino acids. Germline V lookup: CDR1 SNHLY, CDR2 FYNNEI. Trimming at V came to 6 bases and at J to 5 bases, leaving 7 bases not matched to a gene.

This clonotype has more than one count but fewer than ten. The V call is TRBV11-2, the J call TRBJ1-3, with 7 bases lining up with TRBD1. The germline CDR1 and CDR2 sequences are SGHAT and FQNNGV. This CDR3 has 16 amino acids. J gave up 0 bases and V 5 bases, and 7 bases lay outside the gene matches. CDR3 in DNA: TGTGCCAGCAGCCCGGACAGGTCATACTCTGGAAACACCATATATTTT. Residues: CASSPDRSYSGNTIYF.

CDR3 protein: CASSQVGARWDRSRYTF. CDR3 nucleotides: TGCGCCAGCAGCCAAGTGGGAGCGAGGTGGGACAGGAGTCGCTACACCTTC. The chain is built from TRBV4-1 and TRBJ1-2, with 8 bases matching TRBD1. CDR3 length: 17 amino acids. With 1 base clipped from V and 9 bases from J, the junction kept 16 bases outside the gene matches. Germline values: CDR1 MGHRA, CDR2 YSYEKL.

This clonotype was recorded many times. The chain recombines TRBV28 with TRBJ2-3, with 8 bases matching TRBD1. Trimming at V came to 8 bases and at J to 4 bases, leaving 11 bases not matched to a gene. The CDR3 runs 15 residues. The germline CDR1 and CDR2 sequences are MDHEN and SYDVKM. The CDR3 loop reads CASGGTGGGSDTQYF. CDR3 bases: TGTGCCAGCGGAGGAACAGGGGGAGGTTCAGATACGCAGTATTTT.

Notes on this clonotype: It may be a read error: a sequence one base away is much more abundant. The genes are TRBV20-1 and TRBJ2-1, with unresolved D. Trimming took off 5 bases at V and 4 bases at J, with 9 bases between the two ends. This CDR3 region has 12 residues. Germline CDR1 and CDR2: DFQATT and SNEGSKA (reference sequence). The DNA of the CDR3 is TGCAGTGCTCGGATAGGGTACAATGAGCAGTTCTTC. Translated, it gives CSARIGYNEQFF.

This clonotype was found many times. The chain is built from TRBV15 and TRBJ1-4, with D possibly matching TRBD1 (5 bases). Trimming took off 1 base at V and 6 bases at J, with 12 bases between the two ends. CDR3 length equals 15 residues. The germline V gene encodes CDR1 LNHNV and CDR2 YYDKDF (reference sequence). CDR3 amino acids: CATSRAKGRDEKLFF. CDR3 nucleotide sequence: TGTGCCACCAGCAGAGCAAAGGGACGGGATGAAAAACTGTTTTTT. Combining the CDR3 with reference TRBV15 and TRBJ1-4 gives the whole variable domain DAMVIQNPRYQVTQFGKPVTLSCSQTLNHNVMYWYQQKSSQAPKLLFHYYDKDFNNEADTPDNFQSRRPNTSFCFLDIRSPGLGDTAMYLCATSRAKGRDEKLFFGSGTQLSVL.

This clonotype came up many times. The CDR3 sequence is CSASGLAASYNEQFF. CDR3 coding DNA: TGCAGTGCTAGCGGACTAGCGGCTTCCTACAATGAGCAGTTCTTC. This rearrangement joins TRBV20-1 to TRBJ2-1; 10 bases are shared with TRBD2. Germline V gene data show CDR1 as DFQATT and CDR2 as SNEGSKA (reference sequence). Germline trimming cut 3 bases from V and 1 base from J; bases unmatched to any gene: 3. This CDR3 has 15 residues.

This clonotype was counted between two and nine times. The J gene is TRBJ1-1, the V gene TRBV5-1, with 9 bases lining up with TRBD1. The CDR3 runs 14 residues. Trimming cost V 4 bases and J 6 bases; bases outside gene matches: 7. Germline V gene lookup returns CDR1 SGHRS and CDR2 YFSETQ. Written as DNA, the CDR3 is TGCGCCAGCAGCCCAGGGGACAGGGAGGCTGAAGCTTTCTTT. Translated: CASSPGDREAEAFF. Full variable domain (remainder filled in from reference TRBV5-1 and TRBJ1-1): KAGVTQTPRYLIKTRGQQVTLSCSPISGHRSVSWYQQTPGQGLQFLFEYFSETQRNKGNFPGRFSGRQFSNSRSEMNVSTLELGDSALYLCASSPGDREAEAFFGQGTRLTVV.

Ten or more counts support this clonotype. V gene TRBV27 combines with J gene TRBJ2-5; either TRBD1 or TRBD2 may fit D (5 bases each). Trimming pared 6 bases from V and 5 bases from J, leaving 16 bases between. This CDR3 spans 14 amino acids. Germline V lookup: CDR1 MNHEY, CDR2 SMNVEV (reference sequence). The CDR3 region has the DNA TGTGCCAGCAGAACCGGGACCCCAAGGGAGACCCAGTACTTC. Translating gives CASRTGTPRETQYF.

The genes are TRBV5-1 and TRBJ2-7, with TRBD2 matching 8 bases. The CDR3 runs 12 residues. V lost 1 base, J lost 12 bases, and 6 bases stayed unmatched. The V gene's germline CDR1 is SGHRS and CDR2 YFSETQ. CDR3 sequence (DNA): TGCGCCAGCAGCTTGAGCGGGGGTTCGTGGTACTTC. The encoded protein is CASSLSGGSWYF.